This T cell receptor beta chain derives from a study of technical replicates of blood from a handful of donors. The protocol was immunoSEQ multiplex PCR, while the TCRdb copy is restricted to in-frame clones and leaves out a portion. The sample lists roughly 72,000 clones; roughly 94% were seen once. Material for sequencing was T cells isolated from PBMCs. This TCR was sampled from a human donor in good health.

The CDR3 spells CAWTATSGNEQYF. The CDR3 nucleotides are TGTGCCTGGACAGCAACTAGCGGGAACGAGCAGTACTTC. The V and J genes are TRBV30 and TRBJ2-7; 10 bases align to TRBD2. Germline-derived CDR1 and CDR2 are GTSNPN and SVGIG (reference sequence). The J segment lost 5 bases and the V segment lost 4 bases, leaving 5 bases of the junction unmatched. The CDR3 has 13 residues. Full variable domain (missing parts from reference TRBV30 and TRBJ2-7): SQTIHQWPATLVQPVGSPLSLECTVEGTSNPNLYWYRQAAGRGLQLLFYSVGIGQISSEVPQNLSASRPQDRQFILSSKKLLLSDSGFYLCAWTATSGNEQYFGPGTRLTVT.